The clone carrying this T cell receptor (beta chain) occurred many times. Its cognate antigen is unknown. This sample was taken from a study of T cells after yellow fever vaccination. From germline, CDR1 is SGHTA and CDR2 FQGTGA. This CDR3 spans 12 amino acids. V lost 0 bases and J 10 bases, leaving 7 bases between the germline ends. Regarding the study as a whole: Subsequent booster samples again held most clones from primary vaccination (96% CD4, roughly 90% CD8).

As TCR cDNA was made by 5'RACE template switching, a universal primer site and UMIs were added. TCRdb independently ran MiXCR on the 5' RACE reads; one entry per CDR3 protein. The sample holds some 300,000 distinct CDR3 sequences, about 10% seen once. This receptor was obtained from a man between 18 and 29 years old who received the YFV17D yellow fever vaccine. The chain recombines TRBV7-3 with TRBJ2-1; D remains ambiguous. The starting material was CD4+ T cells sorted from PBMCs, obtained 45 days after the yellow fever booster vaccination. CDR3 DNA: TGTGCCAGCAGCTTAACGGAAGGGGAGCAGTTCTTC. Translating it yields CASSLTEGEQFF.